The present entry profiles one T cell receptor (beta chain) with its context. Produced via immunoSEQ multiplex PCR; TCRdb's table is partial and in-frame only. The profile shows about 4,700 clones, around 61% of them singletons. The CDR3 sequence is 14 residues long. Looked up from germline, CDR1 is MDHEN and CDR2 is SYDVKM. V gave up 2 bases and J gave up 4 bases, with 8 bases separating them. The data were taken from a study of PD-1 blockade in classical Hodgkin lymphoma. All patients relapsed after autologous stem cell transplantation, and brentuximab vedotin exposure varied. The clonotype was recovered from a human donor with classical Hodgkin lymphoma. The J gene is TRBJ2-2, the V gene TRBV28; D possibly corresponds to TRBD2 (6 bases). The sample consisted of peripheral blood mononuclear cells (PBMCs), taken before the second cycle of nivolumab. CDR3 region: CASSLAGPTGELFF. As DNA, the CDR3 is TGTGCCAGCAGTTTAGCGGGACCCACCGGGGAGCTGTTTTTT.